The source of this T cell receptor beta chain is a study of follicular helper T cells after annual influenza vaccination. Study-wide points: Day 7 ICOS+CD38+ clones later appeared mostly in ICOS-CD38- cTfh.

The germline V and J ends were trimmed by 1 base and 2 bases, with 11 bases remaining between them. The CDR3 is 16 amino acids. Germline assignment: CDR1 LNHNV and CDR2 YYDKDF (reference sequence). Sequencing of TCRB used Survey level resolution. Produced via immunoSEQ multiplex PCR; TCRdb's table is partial and in-frame only. The sample has 6,500 to 8,000 clones, nearly 90% seen once. A word on this clone: Its matching antigen is unknown.

Time point in this sample: 2015-2016 season, 7 days after influenza vaccination. Non-naive CD4+CXCR5+PD-1+ cTfh were sorted into ICOS+CD38+ and ICOS-CD38- fractions. The sample was CXCR5+ CD38- circulating T follicular helper cells from blood, taken 7 days after influenza vaccination. The subset is: circulating Tfh, non-naive CD4+CXCR5+PD-1+ (ICOS+CD38+ or ICOS-CD38-). This rearrangement joins TRBV15 to TRBJ2-2; D is unclear. The receptor comes from an adult who received the influenza vaccine. The CDR3 reads CATSRGGTTNTGELFF. The CDR3, as DNA: TGTGCCACCAGCAGAGGTGGAACAACCAACACCGGGGAGCTGTTTTTT.